A selection of T cell receptor beta chains follows, all from one sample in a study of CD8+CD57+ T cells in acquired aplastic anemia. From the reads, TCRdb called clonotypes with MiXCR, one entry per CDR3 protein. The data show 200,000 to 250,000 distinct CDR3 sequences, 40% to 50% seen once. The sample was sorted CD4+, CD8+, or CD8+CD57+ T cells (not recorded which) from PBMCs. These TCRs come from a human donor with aplastic anemia. The CDR3 runs from the conserved cysteine through the conserved F or W. D genes are given only for firm matches. Clone size is stated in some rows and not others, as once, few, many or a class when expanded.

clone size	J gene	V gene	D gene	CDR3 DNA	CDR3 protein
-	TRBJ2-3	TRBV2	-	TGTGCCAGCAGTGAAGATCCGGGAAAAAGCACAGATACGCAGTATTTT	CASSEDPGKSTDTQYF
few	TRBJ2-7	TRBV5-8	TRBD1	TGTGCCAGCGGCCATGGACAGGGGGGCGCCGACGAGCAGTACTTC	CASGHGQGGADEQYF
-	TRBJ1-1	TRBV15	TRBD1	TGTGCCACCAGTGGGACCGACAGGGCGGAAGCTTTCTTT	CATSGTDRAEAFF
many	TRBJ2-3	TRBV11-2	-	TGTGCCAGCAGCTTAGGGGTCGGGAGAATAGAAACAGATACGCAGTATTTT	CASSLGVGRIETDTQYF
few	TRBJ2-6	TRBV7-9	TRBD2	TGTGCCAGCAGCTTAGACGAACTAGCGGGAGGGCTATGGTCTGGGGCCAACGTCCTGACTTTC	CASSLDELAGGLWSGANVLTF
many	TRBJ2-1	TRBV7-2	-	TGTGCCAGCAGCTTAGGTGGGGGCGACCAAATCCCCTACAATGAGCAGTTCTTC	CASSLGGGDQIPYNEQFF
-	TRBJ1-1	TRBV15	TRBD1	TGTGCCACCAGCTCGGGGACAGGGTGGTCTGAAGCTTTCTTT	CATSSGTGWSEAFF
few	TRBJ2-3	TRBV5-1	TRBD2	TGCGCCAGCAGTTGGGATCCCTGGGGGGGGGGTACCCCAGATACGCAGTATTTT	CASSWDPWGGGTPDTQYF
once	TRBJ2-7	TRBV2	-	TGTGCCAGCAGTGATTTAGGGACCTACGAGCAGTACTTC	CASSDLGTYEQYF
-	TRBJ2-3	TRBV11-2	TRBD1	TGTGCCAGCAGATTGGGACAGGGGGCAAAAGATACGCAGTATTTT	CASRLGQGAKDTQYF
many	TRBJ2-1	TRBV20-1	-	TGCAGTGCTACTTTAGCGAGTGAGCAGTTCTTC	CSATLASEQFF
-	TRBJ1-6	TRBV15	-	TGTGCCACCAGCAGCGATCATAATTCACCCCTCCACTTT	CATSSDHNSPLHF
many	TRBJ1-1	TRBV4-2	-	TGTGCCAGCAGCCAAGACAGTGAAGCTTTCTTT	CASSQDSEAFF
many	TRBJ2-7	TRBV5-1	TRBD2	TGCGCCAGCAGCTTGTGGGGGGCGGGAGGGCCCTACGAGCAGTACTTC	CASSLWGAGGPYEQYF
many	TRBJ2-3	TRBV19	TRBD2	TGTGCCAGTAGTACCGTCGCTAGCGGGGGGGGCACAGATACGCAGTATTTT	CASSTVASGGGTDTQYF
many	TRBJ1-5	TRBV7-9	-	TGTGCCAGCAGCTTTGCTGTAACCTCGGATTTTAATCAGCCCCAGCATTTT	CASSFAVTSDFNQPQHF
-	TRBJ2-7	TRBV19	-	TGTGCCAGTAGTTCCCGGGACCTCCTCTACGAGCAGTACTTC	CASSSRDLLYEQYF
many	TRBJ2-1	TRBV7-8	-	TGTGCCAGCAGCGATGGGAATGAGCAGTTCTTC	CASSDGNEQFF
once	TRBJ1-4	TRBV7-4	-	TGTGCCAGCAGCCCTGACAACGCGGATGAAAAACTGTTTTTT	CASSPDNADEKLFF
many	TRBJ1-4	TRBV6-4	TRBD1	TGTGCCAGCAGTGACGTGGGACAGGGCAATGAAAAACTGTTTTTT	CASSDVGQGNEKLFF
many	TRBJ1-1	TRBV5-1	-	TGCGCCAGCAGCGTACGGATCATGAACACTGAAGCTTTCTTT	CASSVRIMNTEAFF
-	TRBJ1-2	TRBV9	-	TGTGCCAGCAGCCAGAGGGTGGGGTTAGGCTACACCTTC	CASSQRVGLGYTF
-	TRBJ1-4	TRBV2	-	TGTGCCAGCAGGGCTTTTGACGATCCCGCAACTAATGAAAAACTGTTTTTT	CASRAFDDPATNEKLFF
many	TRBJ2-1	TRBV24-1	-	TGTGCCACCAGTTCAAGCCCGCACAATGAGCAGTTCTTC	CATSSSPHNEQFF
-	TRBJ1-1	TRBV30	TRBD1	TGTGCCTGGGACAGGGGGATGAACACTGAAGCTTTCTTT	CAWDRGMNTEAFF
-	TRBJ1-2	TRBV29-1	TRBD1	TGCAGCGTTGGCGGGCAGGGGGTCAGAGGCTACACCTTC	CSVGGQGVRGYTF
many	TRBJ1-6	TRBV6-1	-	TGTGCCAGCAGTGAATCTGGGGAAGGAAGTTCACCCCTCCACTTT	CASSESGEGSSPLHF
few	TRBJ2-5	TRBV7-7	TRBD1	TGTGCTAGCAGCTTAGGTGGACAGGGGGCCCAATACTTC	CASSLGGQGAQYF
few	TRBJ1-4	TRBV6-1	-	TGTGTCAGCAGTAAGACACGGGGACTGTCTAATGAAAAACTGTTTTTT	CVSSKTRGLSNEKLFF
-	TRBJ2-3	TRBV20-1	-	TGCAGTGCTAGACGCCTAGCGTCCTCAGATACGCAGTATTTT	CSARRLASSDTQYF
-	TRBJ2-3	TRBV7-2	TRBD2	TGTGCCAGCAGCTTAGGACGCGGGGGGCCTAGCACAGATACGCAGTATTTT	CASSLGRGGPSTDTQYF
many	TRBJ2-7	TRBV4-1	TRBD1	TGCGCCAGCAGCCCTCGAACAGGGGGCCTCTCGAGCGAGCAGTACTTC	CASSPRTGGLSSEQYF
few	TRBJ2-1	TRBV3-1	-	TGTGCCAGCAGCCAATTCATCAACGGGAGTCTTTACAATGAGCAGTTCTTC	CASSQFINGSLYNEQFF
few	TRBJ1-2	TRBV7-2	TRBD1	TGTGCCAGCAGTTACGGACAGGCCATCTATGGCTACACCTTC	CASSYGQAIYGYTF
-	TRBJ2-1	TRBV20-1	TRBD1	TGCAGTGCTACCGGACAGGGGGACCATGAGCAGTTCTTC	CSATGQGDHEQFF